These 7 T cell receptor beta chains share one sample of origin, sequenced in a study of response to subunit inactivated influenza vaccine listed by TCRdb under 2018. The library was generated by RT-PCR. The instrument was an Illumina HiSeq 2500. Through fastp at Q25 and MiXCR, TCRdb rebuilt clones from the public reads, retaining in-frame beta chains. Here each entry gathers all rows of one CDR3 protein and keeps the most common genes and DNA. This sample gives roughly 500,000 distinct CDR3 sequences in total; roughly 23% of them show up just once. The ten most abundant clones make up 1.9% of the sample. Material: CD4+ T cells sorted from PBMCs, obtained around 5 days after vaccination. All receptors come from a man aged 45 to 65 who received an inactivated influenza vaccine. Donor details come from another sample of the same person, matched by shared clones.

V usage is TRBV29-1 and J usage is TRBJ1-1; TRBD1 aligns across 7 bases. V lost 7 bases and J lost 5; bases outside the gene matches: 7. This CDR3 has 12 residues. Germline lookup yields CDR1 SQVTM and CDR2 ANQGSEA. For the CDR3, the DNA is TGCAGCGGGGGGCGGACAGGTACTGAAGCTTTCTTT. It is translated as CSGGRTGTEAFF.

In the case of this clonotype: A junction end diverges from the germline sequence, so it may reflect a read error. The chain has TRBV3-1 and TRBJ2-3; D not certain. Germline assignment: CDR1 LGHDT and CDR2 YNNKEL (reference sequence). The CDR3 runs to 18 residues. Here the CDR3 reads CTSSPSVVGKLSTDTQYF. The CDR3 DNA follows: TGTACCAGCAGTCCCAGTGTCGTGGGGAAACTCAGCACAGATACGCAGTATTTT.

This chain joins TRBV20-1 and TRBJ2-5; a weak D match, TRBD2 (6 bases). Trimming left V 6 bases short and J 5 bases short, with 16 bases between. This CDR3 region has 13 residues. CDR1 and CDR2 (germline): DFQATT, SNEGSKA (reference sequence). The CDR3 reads CSAFGGAGETQYF. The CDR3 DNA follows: TGCAGTGCGTTCGGAGGTGCGGGGGAGACCCAGTACTTC.

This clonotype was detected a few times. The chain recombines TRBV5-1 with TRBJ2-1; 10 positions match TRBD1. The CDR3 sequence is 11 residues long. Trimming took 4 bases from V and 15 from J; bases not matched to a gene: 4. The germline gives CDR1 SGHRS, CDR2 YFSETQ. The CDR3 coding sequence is TGCGCCAGCAGCGCGACAGGGGGCCTGTTCTTC. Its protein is CASSATGGLFF.

CDR3 sequence (DNA): TGTGCCAGCAGTCCCCACCACGAACGCAATGAGCAGTTCTTC. It yields the protein CASSPHHERNEQFF. This chain connects TRBV28 to TRBJ2-1; no reliable D call. Trimming took 5 bases from V and 6 from J, leaving 14 bases between them. Germline V gene lookup returns CDR1 MDHEN and CDR2 SYDVKM. This CDR3 is 14 amino acids long.

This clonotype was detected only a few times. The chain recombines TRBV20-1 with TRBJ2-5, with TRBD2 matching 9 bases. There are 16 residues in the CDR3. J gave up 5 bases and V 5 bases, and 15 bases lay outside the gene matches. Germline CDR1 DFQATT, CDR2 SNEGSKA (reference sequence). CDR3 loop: CSAQTGLAALGETQYF. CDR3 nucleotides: TGCAGTGCTCAAACGGGACTAGCAGCCCTCGGGGAGACCCAGTACTTC.

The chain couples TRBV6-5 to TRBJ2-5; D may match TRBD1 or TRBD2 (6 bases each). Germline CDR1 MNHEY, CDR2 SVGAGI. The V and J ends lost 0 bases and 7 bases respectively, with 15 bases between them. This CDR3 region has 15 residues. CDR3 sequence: CASSYSTGIGGTQYF. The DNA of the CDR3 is TGTGCCAGCAGTTACTCCACAGGGATCGGGGGGACCCAGTACTTC.